This is a list of T cell receptor beta chains from one sample in a study of beta chain features in type 1 diabetes. Some clones are missing from TCRdb's copy, which holds only in-frame ones; the method was immunoSEQ multiplex PCR. The sample lists a few hundred thousand clones, approximately 11% occurring once. Sequences were obtained from naive CD4+ T cells from blood. The receptors were sampled from a man in his thirties or forties with type 1 diabetes. The CDR3 runs from the conserved cysteine through the conserved F or W. Each record gives: clone size, D gene, J gene, V gene, CDR3 DNA, CDR3 protein. D genes are given only for firm matches. A row's size may be missing; if present it is once, few, many or a size class.

few	TRBD1	TRBJ2-1	TRBV9	TGTGCCAGCAGCCCGACAGGGAACTCCTACAATGAGCAGTTCTTC	CASSPTGNSYNEQFF
.	.	TRBJ1-2	TRBV5-1	TGCGCCAGCAGCTTGGCCCTGACAGGTTGGGCTAACGGGGATGGCTACACCTTC	CASSLALTGWANGDGYTF
.	.	TRBJ1-2	TRBV19	TGTGCCAGTAGTACGGACATCGGAGGCTACACCTTC	CASSTDIGGYTF
few	.	TRBJ2-7	TRBV27	TGTGCCAGCAGTGGGTCAGGTCAGCTAAAAGGTTACGAGCAGTACTTC	CASSGSGQLKGYEQYF
few	.	TRBJ2-2	TRBV2	TGTGCCAGCAGTGAAGCCCTTGCCGGGGAGCTGTTTTTT	CASSEALAGELFF
few	.	TRBJ2-1	TRBV5-1	TGCGCCAGCAGCTTGCGAGCGGCGGACAATGAGCAGTTCTTC	CASSLRAADNEQFF
.	.	TRBJ1-6	TRBV6-6	TGTGCCAGCAGTTACGAGGGCCTTGGCTATAATTCACCCCTCCACTTT	CASSYEGLGYNSPLHF
.	.	TRBJ2-3	TRBV6-5	TGTGCCAGCAGTTACTCGAGGAGGCGCGGCACAGATACGCAGTATTTT	CASSYSRRRGTDTQYF
.	TRBD2	TRBJ2-5	TRBV18	TGTGCCAGCTCACCACCGGCGGGGCGGGAGGAGACCCAGTACTTC	CASSPPAGREETQYF
few	TRBD1	TRBJ2-7	TRBV5-1	TGCGCCAGCAGCTTACTGCAGGGGGTCGTCTACGAGCAGTACTTC	CASSLLQGVVYEQYF
few	TRBD2	TRBJ2-3	TRBV5-1	TGCGCCAGCAGCGTGACTAGCGGTCGGTTGGGGGCAGATACGCAGTATTTT	CASSVTSGRLGADTQYF
few	TRBD2	TRBJ2-5	TRBV2	TGTGCCAGCAGAGAGCGGACTAGCGGGGGCCGGTTGCAAGAGACCCAGTACTTC	CASRERTSGGRLQETQYF
few	.	TRBJ1-2	TRBV6-5	TGTGCCAGCAGTTACTCGGTAACAGGCGCAATGGGCTACACCTTC	CASSYSVTGAMGYTF
few	.	TRBJ1-5	TRBV30	TGTGCCTGGGGACAGCCCAATCAGCCCCAGCATTTT	CAWGQPNQPQHF
.	.	TRBJ2-7	TRBV5-1	TGCGCCAGCAGATCTGACAGTATCACCTACGAGCAGTACTTC	CASRSDSITYEQYF
.	.	TRBJ2-5	TRBV9	TGTGCCAGCAGCGTAGGTGGGTCAACATCAGGGACCCAGTACTTC	CASSVGGSTSGTQYF
.	TRBD2	TRBJ2-3	TRBV6-1	TGTGCCAGCAGTGACCGCATGACTAGCGGGGGGATGACAGATACGCAGTATTTT	CASSDRMTSGGMTDTQYF
.	TRBD1	TRBJ1-2	TRBV2	TGTGCCAGCAACGACAGGGCCTATGGCTACACCTTC	CASNDRAYGYTF
few	TRBD1	TRBJ1-5	TRBV5-1	TGCGCCAGCAGCTCCGGACAGGGCGGGCAGCCCCAGCATTTT	CASSSGQGGQPQHF
few	.	TRBJ1-4	TRBV28	TGTGCCAGCAGCGCCGGACTTAATGAAAAACTGTTTTTT	CASSAGLNEKLFF
.	TRBD1	TRBJ1-2	TRBV5-4	TGTGCCAGCAGCCCTCGGGGACAGGGCGATCTTCGGGGCTACACCTTC	CASSPRGQGDLRGYTF
.	TRBD2	TRBJ2-5	TRBV6-6	TGTGCCAGCAGAATTGAGCGGGGGGGAGGGACCCAGTACTTC	CASRIERGGGTQYF
.	.	TRBJ2-5	TRBV30	TGTGCCTGGAGTTCACAGTTCGGGGCCCAGTACTTC	CAWSSQFGAQYF
few	.	TRBJ2-7	TRBV5-1	TGCGCCAGCAGCAACAGCGGCCTCTCCTACGAGCAGTACTTC	CASSNSGLSYEQYF
few	.	TRBJ1-2	TRBV4-3	TGCGCCAGCAGCCAAGAGCGGGGTACGGGGGGCTACACCTTC	CASSQERGTGGYTF
.	TRBD1	TRBJ2-7	TRBV29-1	TGCAGCGTTGAAAGGGGGCAGGGCCCCTACGAGCAGTACTTC	CSVERGQGPYEQYF
few	.	TRBJ2-6	TRBV27	TGTGCCAGCAGTTTAGGAACAGGGCAGGGGTCTGGGGCCAACGTCCTGACTTTC	CASSLGTGQGSGANVLTF
.	TRBD1	TRBJ2-4	TRBV7-9	TGTGCCAGCAGCTTAGCCTCGACAGGGGAGGAAAATGTCTTC	CASSLASTGEENVF
once	.	TRBJ2-7	TRBV15	TGTGCCACCAGCAGAGGACGGAGCTCCTACGAGCAGTACTTC	CATSRGRSSYEQYF
few	TRBD1	TRBJ2-7	TRBV15	TGTGCCACCAGCAGATCGAAGACAGGGAGCTCCTACGAGCAGTACTTC	CATSRSKTGSSYEQYF
few	TRBD2	TRBJ2-1	TRBV11-2	TGTGCCAGCAGCCTACGCCCGATAGGACTAGCGGGGGGGCAGAATGAGCAGTTCTTC	CASSLRPIGLAGGQNEQFF
.	.	TRBJ2-1	TRBV19	TGTGCCAGTAGTATTTATGCCCGAGGCTCCTACAATGAGCAGTTCTTC	CASSIYARGSYNEQFF
.	TRBD1	TRBJ1-6	TRBV4-3	TGCGCCAGCAGCCAAGGGGGGACAGCTAATTCACCCCTCCACTTT	CASSQGGTANSPLHF
.	.	TRBJ2-1	TRBV12-5	TGTGCTAGTGGTTCGTTACAGGGACCCTACAATGAGCAGTTCTTC	CASGSLQGPYNEQFF
.	TRBD1	TRBJ2-3	TRBV6-1	TGTGCCAGCAGAAACAGGGGCGCAGATACGCAGTATTTT	CASRNRGADTQYF
.	.	TRBJ1-1	TRBV5-1	TGCGCCAGCAGCCACGGGACTAACACTGAAGCTTTCTTT	CASSHGTNTEAFF
.	TRBD1	TRBJ1-1	TRBV19	TGTGCCAGTCGACAGGGTCTGGGGAACACTGAAGCTTTCTTT	CASRQGLGNTEAFF
few	TRBD2	TRBJ2-3	TRBV9	TGTGCCAGCAGCCCCCAGGGGACTAGCGGGGGGCTCACAGATACGCAGTATTTT	CASSPQGTSGGLTDTQYF
few	TRBD1	TRBJ1-2	TRBV4-2	TGTGCCAGCAGCCAGGTGGGACAGCACTATGGCTACACCTTC	CASSQVGQHYGYTF
.	.	TRBJ1-1	TRBV15	TGTGCCACCAGCAGACGACAGCAGAACACTGAAGCTTTCTTT	CATSRRQQNTEAFF
few	.	TRBJ2-7	TRBV6-5	TGTGCCAGCAGTTACTCGAAGGCGGGGTCCTACGAGCAGTACTTC	CASSYSKAGSYEQYF
.	.	TRBJ2-1	TRBV18	TGTGCCAGCTCGTTTATGGATTTAGGGAGCTCCTACAATGAGCAGTTCTTC	CASSFMDLGSSYNEQFF
few	.	TRBJ2-1	TRBV5-1	TGCGCCAGCAGCAGAATTCCGGTGAGCTCCTACAATGAGCAGTTCTTC	CASSRIPVSSYNEQFF
few	TRBD1	TRBJ1-5	TRBV2	TGTGCCAGCACTCCAGACAGGGCGAGCAATCAGCCCCAGCATTTT	CASTPDRASNQPQHF
few	TRBD2	TRBJ2-7	TRBV5-1	TGCGCCAGCAGCCTAGGACTAGCGGGGGCATTTTCCTACGAGCAGTACTTC	CASSLGLAGAFSYEQYF
few	.	TRBJ1-4	TRBV9	TGTGCCAGCAGCGTATCCGGGGACACCTATGAAAAACTGTTTTTT	CASSVSGDTYEKLFF
.	TRBD1	TRBJ1-5	TRBV19	TGTGCCAGTAGCCCGGGACAGGGTAAGTCACGCAATCAGCCCCAGCATTTT	CASSPGQGKSRNQPQHF
few	TRBD1	TRBJ2-7	TRBV29-1	TGCAGCGTCCTGAACCCCGGGACAGGGCGTTCCTACGAGCAGTACTTC	CSVLNPGTGRSYEQYF
few	TRBD2	TRBJ2-7	TRBV9	TGTGCCAGCAGCGTAGTTCCAGCGGGACCCTACGAGCAGTACTTC	CASSVVPAGPYEQYF
few	TRBD1	TRBJ2-1	TRBV7-9	TGTGCCAGCAGCTTAGAGGGGGCTATTCAGTTCTTC	CASSLEGAIQFF
.	TRBD2	TRBJ2-1	TRBV12-5	TGTGCTAGTGGTTTGGTACCCCGGGGGGGGATGGGCAATGAGCAGTTCTTC	CASGLVPRGGMGNEQFF
.	.	TRBJ1-2	TRBV5-6	TGTGCCAGCAGCGCCGAACCTTCAGTCTATGGCTACACCTTC	CASSAEPSVYGYTF
few	TRBD1	TRBJ1-6	TRBV29-1	TGCAGCGTTGCCGGGACAGTTAATTCACCCCTCCACTTT	CSVAGTVNSPLHF
.	TRBD1	TRBJ1-1	TRBV5-1	TGCGCCAGCACCCGGGACAGGATGAACACTGAAGCTTTCTTT	CASTRDRMNTEAFF
.	TRBD1	TRBJ1-1	TRBV30	TGTGCCTCGGACAGGATCACTGAAGCTTTCTTT	CASDRITEAFF